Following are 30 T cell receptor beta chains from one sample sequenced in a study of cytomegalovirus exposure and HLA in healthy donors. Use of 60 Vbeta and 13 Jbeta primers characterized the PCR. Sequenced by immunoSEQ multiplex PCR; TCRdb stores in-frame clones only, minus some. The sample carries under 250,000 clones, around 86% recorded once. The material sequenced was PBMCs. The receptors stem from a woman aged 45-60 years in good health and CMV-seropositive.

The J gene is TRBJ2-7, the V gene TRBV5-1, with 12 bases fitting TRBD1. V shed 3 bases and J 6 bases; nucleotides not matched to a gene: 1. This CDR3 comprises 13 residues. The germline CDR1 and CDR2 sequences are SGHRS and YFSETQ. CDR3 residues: CASSWDRGLEQYF. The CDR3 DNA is TGCGCCAGCAGCTGGGACAGGGGGCTCGAGCAGTACTTC.

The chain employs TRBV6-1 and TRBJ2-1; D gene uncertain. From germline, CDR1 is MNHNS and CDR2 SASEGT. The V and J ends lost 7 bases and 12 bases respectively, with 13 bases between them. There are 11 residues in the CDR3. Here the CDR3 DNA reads TGTGCCAGCACCCTAATGAGTCGGCAGTTCTTC. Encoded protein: CASTLMSRQFF.

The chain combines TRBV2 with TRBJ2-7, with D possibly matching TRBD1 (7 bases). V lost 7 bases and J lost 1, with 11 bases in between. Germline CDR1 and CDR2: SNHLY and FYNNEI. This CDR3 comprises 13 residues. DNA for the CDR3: TGTGCCAGCACCGGGGGACAGTCCTACGAGCAGTACTTC. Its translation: CASTGGQSYEQYF.

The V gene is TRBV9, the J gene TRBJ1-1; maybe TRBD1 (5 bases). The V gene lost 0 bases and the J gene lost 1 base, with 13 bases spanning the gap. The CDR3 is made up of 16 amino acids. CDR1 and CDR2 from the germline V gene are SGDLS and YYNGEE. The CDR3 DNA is TGTGCCAGCAGCGTAGGGCTGGCCAGGGAGAACACTGAAGCTTTCTTT. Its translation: CASSVGLARENTEAFF.

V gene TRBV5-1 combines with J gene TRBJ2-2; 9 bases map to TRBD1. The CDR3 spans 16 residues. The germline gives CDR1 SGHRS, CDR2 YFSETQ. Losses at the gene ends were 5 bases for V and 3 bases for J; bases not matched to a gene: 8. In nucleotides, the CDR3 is TGCGCCAGCAGGAATCCCGGGACAGGGTACACCGGGGAGCTGTTTTTT. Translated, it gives CASRNPGTGYTGELFF.

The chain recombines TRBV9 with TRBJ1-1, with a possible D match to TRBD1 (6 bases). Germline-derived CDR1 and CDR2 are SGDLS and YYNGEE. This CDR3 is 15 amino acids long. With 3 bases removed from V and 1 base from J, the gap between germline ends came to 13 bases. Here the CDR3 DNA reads TGTGCCAGCAGCGGAAGCCTGGACAGGAACACTGAAGCTTTCTTT. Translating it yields CASSGSLDRNTEAFF.

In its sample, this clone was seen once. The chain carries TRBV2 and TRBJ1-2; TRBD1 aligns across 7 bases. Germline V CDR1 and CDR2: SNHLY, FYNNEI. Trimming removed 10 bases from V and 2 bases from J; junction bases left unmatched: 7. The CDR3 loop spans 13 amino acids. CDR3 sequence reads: CATTPDRNYGYTF. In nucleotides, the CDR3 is TGTGCCACCACCCCGGACAGGAACTATGGCTACACCTTC. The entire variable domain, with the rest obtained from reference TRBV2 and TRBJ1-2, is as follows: EPEVTQTPSHQVTQMGQEVILRCVPISNHLYFYWYRQILGQKVEFLVSFYNNEISEKSEIFDDQFSVERPDGSNFTLKIRSTKLEDSAMYFCATTPDRNYGYTFGSGTRLTVV.

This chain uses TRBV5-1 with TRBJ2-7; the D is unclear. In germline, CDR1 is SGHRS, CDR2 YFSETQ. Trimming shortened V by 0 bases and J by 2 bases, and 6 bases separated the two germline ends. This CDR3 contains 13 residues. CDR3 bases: TGCGCCAGCAGCTTGGATATTACCTACGAGCAGTACTTC. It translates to CASSLDITYEQYF.

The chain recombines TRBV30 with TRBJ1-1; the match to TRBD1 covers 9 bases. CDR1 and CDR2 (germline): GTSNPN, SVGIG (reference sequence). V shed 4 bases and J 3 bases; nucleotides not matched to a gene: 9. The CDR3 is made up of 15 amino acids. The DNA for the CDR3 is TGTGCCTGGATCCTCGGACAGGGGTTGTACACTGAAGCTTTCTTT. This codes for CAWILGQGLYTEAFF.

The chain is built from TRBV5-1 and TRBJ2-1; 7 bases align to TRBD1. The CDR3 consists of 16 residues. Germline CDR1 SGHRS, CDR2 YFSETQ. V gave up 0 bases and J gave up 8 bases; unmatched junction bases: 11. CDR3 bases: TGCGCCAGCAGCTTGGCCCTACCCCAAGGGGGCGATGAGCAGTTCTTC. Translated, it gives CASSLALPQGGDEQFF.

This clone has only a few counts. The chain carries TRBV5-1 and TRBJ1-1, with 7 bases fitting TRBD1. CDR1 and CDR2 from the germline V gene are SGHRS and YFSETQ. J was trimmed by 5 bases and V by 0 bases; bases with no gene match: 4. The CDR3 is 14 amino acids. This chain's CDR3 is CASSLGQGGTEAFF. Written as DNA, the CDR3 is TGCGCCAGCAGCTTGGGACAGGGAGGAACTGAAGCTTTCTTT.

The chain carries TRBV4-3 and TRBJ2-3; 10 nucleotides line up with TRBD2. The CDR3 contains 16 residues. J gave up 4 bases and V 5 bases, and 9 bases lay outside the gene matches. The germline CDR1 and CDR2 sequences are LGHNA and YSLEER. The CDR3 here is CASSSRERGGSDTQYF. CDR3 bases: TGCGCCAGCAGCTCAAGGGAGCGGGGGGGATCAGATACGCAGTATTTT.

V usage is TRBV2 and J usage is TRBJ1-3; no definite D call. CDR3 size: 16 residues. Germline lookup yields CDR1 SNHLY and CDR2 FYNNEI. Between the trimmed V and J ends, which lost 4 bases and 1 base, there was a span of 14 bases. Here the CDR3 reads CASSAASLVSGNTIYF. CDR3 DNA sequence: TGTGCCAGCAGTGCTGCGAGCCTCGTATCTGGAAACACCATATATTTT.

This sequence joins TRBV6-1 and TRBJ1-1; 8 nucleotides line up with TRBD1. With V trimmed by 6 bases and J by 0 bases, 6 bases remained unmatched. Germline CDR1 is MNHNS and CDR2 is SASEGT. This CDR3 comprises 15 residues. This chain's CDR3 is CASRGDRPLNTEAFF. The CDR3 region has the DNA TGTGCCAGCAGGGGGGACAGGCCTCTGAACACTGAAGCTTTCTTT.

This CDR3 is CASREGSWTDTQYF. In nucleotides, the CDR3 is TGTGCCAGCAGGGAGGGTAGCTGGACAGATACGCAGTATTTT. V is TRBV11-2 and J is TRBJ2-3; D may be TRBD2 (6 bases). Germline lookup yields CDR1 SGHAT and CDR2 FQNNGV. V lost 6 bases, J lost 3 bases, and 13 bases lay in between. The CDR3 is 14 amino acids. Looking up the rest from reference TRBV11-2 and TRBJ2-3 gives the full variable domain: EAGVAQSPRYKIIEKRQSVAFWCNPISGHATLYWYQQILGQGPKLLIQFQNNGVVDDSQLPKDRFSAERLKGVDSTLKIQPAKLEDSAVYLCASREGSWTDTQYFGPGTRLTVL.

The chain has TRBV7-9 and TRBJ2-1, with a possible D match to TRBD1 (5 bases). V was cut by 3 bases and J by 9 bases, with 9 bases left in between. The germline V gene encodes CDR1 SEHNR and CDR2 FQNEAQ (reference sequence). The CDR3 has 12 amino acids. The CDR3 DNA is TGTGCCAGCAGCTTCCCGCAGGGTGAGCAGTTCTTC. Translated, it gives CASSFPQGEQFF. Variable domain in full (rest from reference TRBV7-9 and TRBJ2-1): DTGVSQNPRHKITKRGQNVTFRCDPISEHNRLYWYRQTLGQGPEFLTYFQNEAQLEKSRLLSDRFSAERPKGSFSTLEIQRTEQGDSAMYLCASSFPQGEQFFGPGTRLTVL.

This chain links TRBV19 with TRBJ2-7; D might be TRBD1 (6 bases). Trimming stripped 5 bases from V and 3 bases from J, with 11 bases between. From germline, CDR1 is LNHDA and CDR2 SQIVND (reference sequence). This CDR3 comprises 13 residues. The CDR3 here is CASSSGHNYEQYF. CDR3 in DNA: TGTGCCAGTAGTTCGGGACATAACTACGAGCAGTACTTC.

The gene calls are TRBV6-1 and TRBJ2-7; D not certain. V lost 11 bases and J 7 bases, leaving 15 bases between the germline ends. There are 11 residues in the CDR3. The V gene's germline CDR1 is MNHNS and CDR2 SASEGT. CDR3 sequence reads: CASYGYGEQYF. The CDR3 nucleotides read TGTGCCTCCTATGGGTACGGGGAGCAGTACTTC.

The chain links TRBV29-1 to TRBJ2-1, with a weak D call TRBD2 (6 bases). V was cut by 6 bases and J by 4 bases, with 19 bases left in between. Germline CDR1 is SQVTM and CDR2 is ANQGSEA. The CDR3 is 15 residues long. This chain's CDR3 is CSVPSGGASYNEQFF. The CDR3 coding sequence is TGCAGCGTCCCCTCAGGAGGGGCCAGTTACAATGAGCAGTTCTTC.

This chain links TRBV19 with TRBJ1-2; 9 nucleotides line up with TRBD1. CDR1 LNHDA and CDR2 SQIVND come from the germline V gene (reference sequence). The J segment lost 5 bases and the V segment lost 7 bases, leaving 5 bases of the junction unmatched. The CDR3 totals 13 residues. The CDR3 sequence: CASNPGQGYGYTF. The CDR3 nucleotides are TGTGCCAGTAATCCGGGACAGGGATATGGCTACACCTTC.

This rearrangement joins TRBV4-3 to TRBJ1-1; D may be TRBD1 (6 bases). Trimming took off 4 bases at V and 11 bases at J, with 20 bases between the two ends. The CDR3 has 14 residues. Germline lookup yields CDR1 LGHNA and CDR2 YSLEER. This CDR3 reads CASSRFRAGQGAFF. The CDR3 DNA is TGCGCCAGCAGCCGCTTCAGGGCCGGCCAGGGGGCTTTCTTT.

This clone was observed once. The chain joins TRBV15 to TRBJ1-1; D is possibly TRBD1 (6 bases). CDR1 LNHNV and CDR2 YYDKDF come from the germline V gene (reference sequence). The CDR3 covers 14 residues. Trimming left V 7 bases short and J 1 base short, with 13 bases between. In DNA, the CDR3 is TGTGCCACCAACCGGGACATTAGGAACACTGAAGCTTTCTTT. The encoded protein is CATNRDIRNTEAFF. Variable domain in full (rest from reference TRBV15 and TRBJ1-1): DAMVIQNPRYQVTQFGKPVTLSCSQTLNHNVMYWYQQKSSQAPKLLFHYYDKDFNNEADTPDNFQSRRPNTSFCFLDIRSPGLGDTAMYLCATNRDIRNTEAFFGQGTRLTVV.

CDR3 sequence reads: CASSAGRGSPLHF. The CDR3 DNA is TGTGCCAGCAGTGCGGGGAGAGGGTCACCCCTCCACTTT. V usage is TRBV6-4 and J usage is TRBJ1-6; unclear D gene. Germline assignment: CDR1 MRHNA and CDR2 SNTAGT. The V end lost 4 bases, the J end lost 10 bases, and 11 bases lay between the germline ends. The CDR3 length is 13 residues.

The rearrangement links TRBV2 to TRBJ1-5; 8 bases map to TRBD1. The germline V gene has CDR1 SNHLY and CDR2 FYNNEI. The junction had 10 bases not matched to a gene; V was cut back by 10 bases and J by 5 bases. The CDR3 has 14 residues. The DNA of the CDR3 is TGTGCCACCGTGGGGACAGGAGCTGATCAGCCCCAGCATTTT. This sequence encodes CATVGTGADQPQHF.

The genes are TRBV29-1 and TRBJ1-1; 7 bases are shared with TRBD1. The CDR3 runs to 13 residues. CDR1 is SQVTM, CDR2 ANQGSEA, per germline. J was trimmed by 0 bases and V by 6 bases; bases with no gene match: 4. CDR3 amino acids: CSVVGQMNTEAFF. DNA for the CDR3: TGCAGCGTAGTGGGACAGATGAACACTGAAGCTTTCTTT.

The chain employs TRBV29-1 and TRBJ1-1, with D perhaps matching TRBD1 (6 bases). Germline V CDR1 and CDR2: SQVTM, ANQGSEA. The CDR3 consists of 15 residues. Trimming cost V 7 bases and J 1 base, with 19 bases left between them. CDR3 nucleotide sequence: TGCAGCGCTAGGGCCCTTGGGGGCCCGAACACTGAAGCTTTCTTT. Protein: CSARALGGPNTEAFF.

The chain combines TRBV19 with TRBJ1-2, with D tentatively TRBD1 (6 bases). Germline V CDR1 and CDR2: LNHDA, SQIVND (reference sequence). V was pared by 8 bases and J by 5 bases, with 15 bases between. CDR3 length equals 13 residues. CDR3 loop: CASQQGTFYGYTF. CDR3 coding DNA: TGTGCCAGTCAACAGGGCACTTTTTATGGCTACACCTTC.

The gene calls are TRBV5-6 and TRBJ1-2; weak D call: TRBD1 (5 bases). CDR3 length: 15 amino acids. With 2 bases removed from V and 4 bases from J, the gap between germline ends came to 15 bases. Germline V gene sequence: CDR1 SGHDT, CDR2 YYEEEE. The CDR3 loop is CASSLGVRSFYGYTF. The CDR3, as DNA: TGTGCCAGCAGCTTAGGGGTTCGAAGTTTCTATGGCTACACCTTC.

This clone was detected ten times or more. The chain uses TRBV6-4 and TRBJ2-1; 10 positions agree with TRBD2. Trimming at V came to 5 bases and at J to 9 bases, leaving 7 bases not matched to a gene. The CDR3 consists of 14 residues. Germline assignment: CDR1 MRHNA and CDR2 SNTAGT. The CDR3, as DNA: TGTGCCAGCAGTTCCGGGACTAGCGTGGGTGAGCAGTTCTTC. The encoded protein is CASSSGTSVGEQFF.

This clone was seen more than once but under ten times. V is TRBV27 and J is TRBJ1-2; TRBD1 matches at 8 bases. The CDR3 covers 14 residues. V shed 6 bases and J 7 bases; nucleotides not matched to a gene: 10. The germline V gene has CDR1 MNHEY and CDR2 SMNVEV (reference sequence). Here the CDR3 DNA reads TGTGCCAGCAGAAGGACAGGGCGGTCAGGTGGCTACACCTTC. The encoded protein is CASRRTGRSGGYTF.